A selection of T cell receptor beta chains follows, all from one sample in a study of T cells in Graves' hyperthyroidism and ophthalmopathy. MiXCR was run by TCRdb on the multiplex PCR reads, yielding one entry per CDR3 protein. The table has more than 500,000 distinct CDR3 sequences, roughly 15% seen once. The sequencing input was blood. These receptors were taken from a woman aged 25 to 39 with Graves' ophthalmopathy. Each CDR3 is given with its conserved first and last residue. A D gene is named only where the DNA matches it firmly. Clone size is given for some rows only: seen once, a few or many times, or a class if the clone is expanded.

v_gene	abundance	d_gene	j_gene	CDR3aa	CDR3nt
TRBV20-1	few	TRBD2	TRBJ2-1	CSARDPERGNNEQFF	TGCAGTGCTAGAGATCCGGAGCGGGGGAACAATGAGCAGTTCTTC
TRBV6-2/TRBV6-3	few	TRBD2	TRBJ2-1	CASSKVLAGGVDEQFF	TGTGCCAGCAGTAAGGTACTAGCGGGAGGAGTCGATGAGCAGTTCTTC
TRBV27	few	TRBD2	TRBJ2-7	CASSFSLAGTYEQYF	TGTGCCAGCAGTTTCTCACTAGCGGGGACTTACGAGCAGTACTTC
TRBV12-3/TRBV12-4	many	NA	TRBJ2-7	CASSPYNYEQYF	TGTGCCAGCAGTCCCTATAACTACGAGCAGTACTTC
TRBV12-3/TRBV12-4	many	NA	TRBJ2-3	CASNPRGTSTDTQYF	TGTGCCAGCAACCCCCGGGGAACTAGCACAGATACGCAGTATTTT
TRBV11-2	many	NA	TRBJ2-1	CASSSLWGPTYNEQFF	TGTGCCAGCAGCTCCCTTTGGGGGCCTACTTACAATGAGCAGTTCTTC
TRBV20-1	many	TRBD2	TRBJ2-5	CSADLAGGPGETQYF	TGCAGTGCTGATCTAGCGGGAGGGCCAGGGGAGACCCAGTACTTC
TRBV7-2	few	TRBD2	TRBJ2-7	CASRYTSGSYEQYF	TGTGCCAGCAGGTATACTAGCGGCTCCTACGAGCAGTACTTC
TRBV15	many	NA	TRBJ2-1	CATSRGRGREGAYNEQFF	TGTGCCACCAGCAGAGGAAGGGGCCGAGAGGGAGCCTACAATGAGCAGTTCTTC
TRBV11-2	many	NA	TRBJ2-1	CASSLVAPNNEQFF	TGTGCCAGCAGCTTAGTAGCACCCAACAATGAGCAGTTCTTC
TRBV27	many	NA	TRBJ1-1	CASSPEQSRTGEAFF	TGTGCCAGCAGTCCTGAGCAGAGCCGAACGGGTGAAGCTTTCTTT
TRBV6-2/TRBV6-3	few	TRBD2	TRBJ2-7	CASSYSLTSGRGYEQYF	TGTGCCAGCAGTTACTCCCTTACTAGCGGGAGGGGGTACGAGCAGTACTTC
TRBV6-4	NA	NA	TRBJ1-6	CASSEEGMNSPLHF	TGTGCCAGCAGTGAGGAGGGAATGAATTCACCCCTCCACTTT
TRBV6-1	many	NA	TRBJ1-1	CASSYFGLWAGAEAFF	TGTGCCAGCAGTTATTTTGGTTTGTGGGCTGGGGCTGAAGCTTTCTTT
TRBV6-5	NA	NA	TRBJ2-1	CASSYSTGNEQFF	TGTGCCAGCAGTTACAGTACTGGTAATGAGCAGTTCTTC
TRBV5-1	few	TRBD2	TRBJ2-2	CASSLGLVGAGELFF	TGCGCCAGCAGTTTGGGACTAGTGGGAGCCGGGGAGCTGTTTTTT
TRBV27	NA	NA	TRBJ2-3	CASSPPLRSSTDTQYF	TGTGCCAGCAGCCCACCACTGCGTTCAAGCACAGATACGCAGTATTTT
TRBV29-1	many	NA	TRBJ2-3	CSVARDPQGTDTQYF	TGCAGCGTTGCCCGGGACCCCCAGGGCACAGATACGCAGTATTTT
TRBV6-6	many	NA	TRBJ1-5	CASSYQVGHQPQHF	TGTGCCAGCAGTTACCAAGTCGGGCATCAGCCCCAGCATTTT
TRBV20-1	NA	TRBD2	TRBJ2-1	CSARSGGPQFF	TGCAGTGCTAGGTCGGGGGGTCCCCAGTTCTTC
TRBV20-1	many	NA	TRBJ1-1	CSARDLSGHPGTEAFF	TGCAGTGCTAGAGATCTCAGCGGGCATCCGGGGACTGAAGCTTTCTTT
TRBV16	NA	TRBD1	TRBJ2-5	CASSQWTGEETQYF	TGTGCCAGCAGCCAATGGACAGGGGAAGAGACCCAGTACTTC
TRBV27	many	NA	TRBJ2-2	CASSPWGPNTGELFF	TGTGCCAGCAGTCCCTGGGGGCCGAACACCGGGGAGCTGTTTTTT
TRBV5-1	many	NA	TRBJ1-5	CASSWEGLFNQPQHF	TGCGCCAGCAGCTGGGAGGGATTATTCAATCAGCCCCAGCATTTT
TRBV30	many	TRBD1	TRBJ1-6	CAWSVGGQGNSPLHF	TGTGCCTGGAGTGTCGGGGGACAGGGTAATTCACCCCTCCACTTT
TRBV5-5	many	NA	TRBJ2-7	CASSLGSSHSYEQYF	TGTGCCAGCAGCTTGGGTAGCAGCCACTCCTACGAGCAGTACTTC
TRBV7-9	many	NA	TRBJ2-3	CASNLGSDRTDTQYF	TGTGCCAGCAACCTGGGTAGCGACCGCACAGATACGCAGTATTTT
TRBV5-8	many	NA	TRBJ2-2	CASSLGPGRINTGELFF	TGTGCCAGCAGCTTGGGGCCGGGACGGATAAACACCGGGGAGCTGTTTTTT
TRBV11-2	NA	TRBD2	TRBJ2-1	CASSQDGTSGSWDEQFF	TGTGCCAGCAGCCAAGATGGGACTAGCGGGAGCTGGGATGAGCAGTTCTTC
TRBV11-2	many	NA	TRBJ1-3	CASSKGTDTQLFNTIYF	TGTGCCAGCAGCAAGGGGACGGACACCCAATTGTTCAACACCATATATTTT
TRBV2	many	NA	TRBJ2-5	CASRGGETQYF	TGTGCCAGCAGGGGGGGAGAGACCCAGTACTTC
TRBV6-6	NA	NA	TRBJ2-1	CASSYDLFSPNEQFF	TGTGCCAGCAGTTACGATCTTTTCAGCCCCAATGAGCAGTTCTTC
TRBV5-1	NA	NA	TRBJ2-3	CASSLASHAGHTDTQYF	TGCGCCAGCAGCTTGGCCTCCCACGCGGGACACACAGATACGCAGTATTTT
TRBV20-1	many	TRBD1	TRBJ1-5	CSAGPSGQVNQPQHF	TGCAGTGCCGGACCGAGTGGACAGGTGAATCAGCCCCAGCATTTT
TRBV19	few	NA	TRBJ1-5	CASRLDRRNNQPRHF	TGTGCCAGTAGACTGGACAGAAGAAACAATCAGCCCCGGCATTTT
TRBV19	NA	NA	TRBJ2-1	CASSIQSLVSNEQFF	TGTGCCAGTAGTATCCAATCACTAGTCTCCAATGAGCAGTTCTTC
TRBV28	many	TRBD2	TRBJ2-3	CASSPVAGGPGTDTQYF	TGTGCCAGCAGTCCAGTAGCGGGAGGGCCGGGCACAGATACGCAGTATTTT
TRBV20-1	many	TRBD2	TRBJ2-3	CSAPPAVLAARTDTQYF	TGCAGTGCTCCTCCCGCGGTACTAGCGGCCCGCACAGATACGCAGTATTTT
TRBV5-8	NA	NA	TRBJ1-1	CASSPSYVEAFF	TGTGCCAGCAGCCCTAGTTACGTTGAAGCTTTCTTT
TRBV2	many	NA	TRBJ2-3	CASSARQTDTQYF	TGTGCCAGCAGTGCACGACAGACAGATACGCAGTATTTT
TRBV3-1	many	NA	TRBJ2-1	CASSLGTSYNEQFF	TGTGCCAGCAGCCTCGGGACATCTTACAATGAGCAGTTCTTC
TRBV5-6	NA	NA	TRBJ2-2	CASTWEGATGELFF	TGTGCCAGCACCTGGGAGGGGGCGACCGGGGAGCTGTTTTTT
TRBV6-2/TRBV6-3	NA	NA	TRBJ2-2	CASRKTVTGELFF	TGTGCCAGCAGAAAAACAGTAACCGGGGAGCTGTTTTTT
TRBV5-1	many	NA	TRBJ2-7	CASSLDGVGEQYF	TGCGCCAGCAGCTTGGACGGGGTAGGCGAGCAGTACTTC
TRBV5-1	NA	NA	TRBJ1-2	CASSFLGNYGYTF	TGCGCCAGCAGCTTTCTTGGGAACTATGGCTACACCTTC
TRBV6-2/TRBV6-3	NA	NA	TRBJ2-3	CASEADFITDTQYF	TGTGCCAGCGAGGCGGACTTCATCACAGATACGCAGTATTTT